The 28 T cell receptor beta chains below come from one sample, sequenced in a study of cytotoxic CD8 clonotypes in ibrutinib-treated CLL. Sequencing used immunoSEQ multiplex PCR; TCRdb keeps in-frame clones, though not all of them. This sample carries tens of thousands of clones, over 45% of them seen once, and the ten largest clones take about 20%. Sequencing was performed on PBMCs, taken before ibrutinib treatment. The receptors were gathered from a human donor with chronic lymphocytic leukemia.

CDR3 DNA: TGTGCCAGTAGACAAATACCGGACTCTGGGGCCAACGTCCTGACTTTC. Its translation is CASRQIPDSGANVLTF. The V and J genes are TRBV19 and TRBJ2-6, with D unresolved. CDR1 is LNHDA, CDR2 SQIVND, per germline (reference sequence). The CDR3 extends over 16 amino acids. V lost 6 bases and J lost 0, with 12 bases in between.

The chain has TRBV6-1 and TRBJ1-1; D unclear. Between the trimmed V and J ends, which lost 0 bases and 4 bases, there was a span of 3 bases. The CDR3 has 12 residues. Germline CDR1 MNHNS, CDR2 SASEGT. The CDR3 protein is CASSEAFTEAFF. CDR3 in DNA: TGTGCCAGCAGTGAAGCGTTCACTGAAGCTTTCTTT.

This chain uses TRBV11-1 with TRBJ2-1; no clear D gene. Deletions cut 5 bases from V and 4 bases from J, with 12 bases between. This CDR3 is built from 14 residues. CDR1 is SGHAT, CDR2 FQDESV, per germline (reference sequence). CDR3 region: CASSPHPNYNEQFF. For the CDR3, the DNA is TGTGCCAGCAGCCCCCACCCTAATTACAATGAGCAGTTCTTC.

This clone was recorded a few times. The V call is TRBV10-3, the J call TRBJ2-1; D is undetermined. V was shortened by 3 bases and J by 4 bases, with 4 bases between the two germline ends. Germline V gene data show CDR1 as ENHRY and CDR2 as SYGVKD. The CDR3 is 12 amino acids. This chain's CDR3 is CAISDSYNEQFF. Here the CDR3 DNA reads TGTGCCATCAGTGACAGTTACAATGAGCAGTTCTTC.

The V call is TRBV9, the J call TRBJ2-7; D might be TRBD1 (7 bases). The V end was cut by 5 bases, the J end by 4 bases, with 16 bases between. The CDR3 loop spans 14 amino acids. Germline assignment: CDR1 SGDLS and CDR2 YYNGEE. This CDR3 reads CASSAGIQGYEQYF. In DNA, the CDR3 is TGTGCCAGCAGTGCGGGGATACAGGGGTACGAGCAGTACTTC.

This clone was detected only a few times. The J gene is TRBJ2-7, the V gene TRBV11-2; 7 nucleotides agree with TRBD1. Trimming at V came to 4 bases and at J to 1 base, leaving 13 bases not matched to a gene. Per germline, CDR1 SGHAT and CDR2 FQNNGV. CDR3 size: 17 residues. The CDR3: CASSSHRQGHLSYEQYF. The DNA for the CDR3 is TGTGCCAGCAGCTCACATAGACAGGGCCACCTATCCTACGAGCAGTACTTC.

The chain couples TRBV4-1 to TRBJ2-2; perhaps TRBD2 as D (6 bases). With 8 bases removed from V and 0 bases from J, the gap between germline ends came to 13 bases. Germline assignment: CDR1 MGHRA and CDR2 YSYEKL. The CDR3 has 15 amino acids. The CDR3 spells CASGGIHANTGELFF. CDR3 nucleotide sequence: TGCGCCAGCGGAGGGATTCACGCGAACACCGGGGAGCTGTTTTTT.

This clone was found a few times. This chain uses TRBV5-1 with TRBJ1-1; D remains ambiguous. V gave up 3 bases and J gave up 0 bases, with 6 bases separating them. The CDR3 consists of 13 residues. Per germline, CDR1 SGHRS and CDR2 YFSETQ. The CDR3 is CASSWEMNTEAFF. The CDR3 DNA reads as TGCGCCAGCAGCTGGGAGATGAACACTGAAGCTTTCTTT.

J is TRBJ1-3 and V is TRBV29-1; 9 bases are a match to TRBD1. The CDR3 contains 19 residues. CDR1 is SQVTM, CDR2 ANQGSEA, per germline. Losses at the gene ends were 0 bases for V and 1 base for J; bases not matched to a gene: 13. CDR3 in amino acids: CSVEDRVWGQGRSGNTIYF. As DNA, the CDR3 is TGCAGCGTTGAAGACCGAGTCTGGGGACAGGGAAGGTCTGGAAACACCATATATTTT.

This clone has just a few counts. The chain joins TRBV28 to TRBJ1-6; 8 bases are shared with TRBD1. J was trimmed by 8 bases and V by 4 bases; bases with no gene match: 4. The V gene's germline CDR1 is MDHEN and CDR2 SYDVKM. The CDR3 is 14 amino acids. CDR3 in DNA: TGTGCCAGCAGTTCGGGACAGGTGGATTCACCCCTCCACTTT. Translating it yields CASSSGQVDSPLHF.

The rearrangement uses TRBV4-2 and TRBJ2-5; TRBD1 matches 7 bases. Germline V gene sequence: CDR1 LGHNA, CDR2 YNFKEQ. The trim removed 3 bases at V and 2 bases at J, leaving 0 bases unmatched. The CDR3 has 13 residues. In DNA form, the CDR3 reads TGTGCCAGCAGCCAGGGACAGCAAGAGACCCAGTACTTC. Protein sequence: CASSQGQQETQYF.

This clone was seen only a few times. The chain joins TRBV5-1 to TRBJ2-7; 8 bases match TRBD2. CDR3 length equals 14 residues. V was pared by 2 bases and J by 6 bases, with 7 bases of the junction left unmatched. Germline V gene data show CDR1 as SGHRS and CDR2 as YFSETQ. The CDR3 reads CASSLSGGSAEQYF. DNA for the CDR3: TGCGCCAGCAGCTTAAGCGGGGGTAGTGCCGAGCAGTACTTC.

This clone turned up a few times. The chain joins TRBV5-8 to TRBJ2-5, with D perhaps matching TRBD1 or TRBD2 (6 bases each). V gave up 5 bases and J gave up 5 bases, with 13 bases separating them. Germline CDR1 and CDR2: SGHTS and YDEGEE. The length of the CDR3 is 13 residues. CDR3 sequence: CASRRGARETQYF. For the CDR3, the DNA is TGTGCCAGCAGGAGGGGGGCCCGGGAGACCCAGTACTTC.

This clone came up a few times. This chain's CDR3 is CASSVGAGRNSPLHF. The DNA for the CDR3 is TGCGCCAGCAGCGTAGGCGCAGGGAGGAATTCACCCCTCCACTTT. The J gene is TRBJ1-6, the V gene TRBV5-1; maybe TRBD1 (5 bases). The length of the CDR3 is 15 residues. CDR1 and CDR2 (germline): SGHRS, YFSETQ. With 4 bases removed from V and 7 bases from J, the gap between germline ends came to 15 bases.

This clone is medium-sized by share. This specimen includes other DNA sequences encoding the same CDR3. This chain uses TRBV25-1 with TRBJ2-5; a possible D gene is TRBD2 (6 bases). Looked up from germline, CDR1 is MGHDK and CDR2 is SYGVNS. This CDR3 has 14 amino acids. V was cut by 3 bases and J by 0 bases, with 8 bases left in between. In DNA, the CDR3 is TGTGCCAGCAGTGAGCGGGGCCACCAAGAGACCCAGTACTTC. Protein sequence: CASSERGHQETQYF.

The rearrangement joins TRBV6-5 to TRBJ2-1; 10 bases fit TRBD2. Trimming cost V 5 bases and J 5 bases; bases outside gene matches: 6. The germline CDR1 and CDR2 sequences are MNHEY and SVGAGI. This CDR3 comprises 15 residues. The CDR3 nucleotides are TGTGCCAGCAGTAACATAGCGGGGGGCAACAATGAGCAGTTCTTC. Translated, it gives CASSNIAGGNNEQFF.

The chain has TRBV19 and TRBJ1-2, with D unclear. Trimming pared 9 bases from V and 8 bases from J, leaving 16 bases between. Germline V gene lookup returns CDR1 LNHDA and CDR2 SQIVND (reference sequence). The length of the CDR3 is 12 residues. The DNA of the CDR3 is TGTGCCAGCAGACGGGTCACGCACGGCTACACCTTC. It translates to CASRRVTHGYTF.

The rearrangement links TRBV9 to TRBJ2-7; 8 bases line up with TRBD1. Germline V gene lookup returns CDR1 SGDLS and CDR2 YYNGEE. The CDR3 runs 15 residues. Trimming at V came to 1 base and at J to 2 bases, leaving 5 bases not matched to a gene. The CDR3 region has the DNA TGTGCCAGCAGCGTAAACCCGACAGGGGCCTACGAGCAGTACTTC. This gives the protein CASSVNPTGAYEQYF.

V usage is TRBV5-1 and J usage is TRBJ1-2; D is uncertain. The CDR3 runs 14 residues. Germline loops: CDR1 SGHRS, CDR2 YFSETQ. V was pared by 0 bases and J by 2 bases, with 8 bases between. CDR3 residues: CASSLAIKNYGYTF. The CDR3 DNA reads as TGCGCCAGCAGCTTGGCGATTAAGAACTATGGCTACACCTTC.

This rearrangement joins TRBV9 to TRBJ2-5; 7 bases agree with TRBD2. V gave up 2 bases and J gave up 3 bases; unmatched junction bases: 7. The CDR3 has 15 amino acids. CDR1 is SGDLS and CDR2 is YYNGEE in the germline V gene. CDR3 in amino acids: CASSVYGGGEETQYF. The CDR3 region has the DNA TGTGCCAGCAGCGTCTATGGTGGGGGGGAAGAGACCCAGTACTTC.

In this sample, this clone turned up once. The rearrangement joins TRBV7-2 to TRBJ2-3, with 8 bases identical to TRBD2. CDR1 is SGHTA and CDR2 is FQGNSA in the germline V gene. Trimming at V came to 5 bases and at J to 6 bases, leaving 10 bases not matched to a gene. The CDR3 loop spans 15 amino acids. CDR3 residues: CASSPPSGGPDTQYF. The CDR3 DNA follows: TGTGCCAGCAGCCCCCCTTCGGGGGGGCCGGATACGCAGTATTTT.

This chain links TRBV11-3 with TRBJ1-1; TRBD1 agrees at 10 bases. Trimming cost V 4 bases and J 5 bases; bases outside gene matches: 4. The germline V gene encodes CDR1 SGHNT and CDR2 YENEEA. The CDR3 has 14 amino acids. The CDR3 region is CASSSGQGGTEAFF. The CDR3 coding sequence is TGTGCCAGCAGCTCCGGACAGGGGGGAACTGAAGCTTTCTTT.

The chain has TRBV7-9 and TRBJ1-6, with D perhaps TRBD1 (5 bases). The V end was cut by 5 bases, the J end by 9 bases, with 11 bases between. From germline, CDR1 is SEHNR and CDR2 FQNEAQ (reference sequence). The CDR3 has 13 amino acids. CDR3 in amino acids: CASSGGRISPLHF. In nucleotides, the CDR3 is TGTGCCAGCAGCGGGGGACGGATTTCACCCCTCCACTTT.

This chain connects TRBV27 to TRBJ2-5, with TRBD2 matching 10 bases. The CDR3 extends over 17 amino acids. The germline gives CDR1 MNHEY, CDR2 SMNVEV (reference sequence). With 2 bases clipped from V and 2 bases from J, the junction kept 8 bases outside the gene matches. The CDR3 loop is CASSLLPSGGGQETQYF. The CDR3 nucleotides read TGTGCCAGCAGTTTACTCCCTAGCGGGGGAGGTCAAGAGACCCAGTACTTC.

The chain employs TRBV5-1 and TRBJ2-5, with 12 positions matching TRBD2. The CDR3 consists of 15 residues. Trimming cost V 4 bases and J 5 bases; bases outside gene matches: 6. Germline CDR1 reads SGHRS; CDR2 reads YFSETQ. The CDR3 coding sequence is TGCGCCAGCAGCGTCACTAGCGGGGGGCACGAGACCCAGTACTTC. Its protein is CASSVTSGGHETQYF.

The chain carries TRBV7-3 and TRBJ1-6, with D unclear. With 6 bases removed from V and 0 bases from J, the gap between germline ends came to 9 bases. Germline CDR1 SGHTA, CDR2 FQGTGA. The CDR3 sequence is 15 residues long. The CDR3 coding sequence is TGTGCCAGCAGTCCGGATAGCTCCTATAATTCACCCCTCCACTTT. The encoded protein is CASSPDSSYNSPLHF. The variable domain in full, completed from reference TRBV7-3 and TRBJ1-6, reads GAGVSQTPSNKVTEKGKYVELRCDPISGHTALYWYRQSLGQGPEFLIYFQGTGAADDSGLPNDRFFAVRPEGSVSTLKIQRTERGDSAVYLCASSPDSSYNSPLHFGNGTRLTVT.

This clone appeared a single time. This chain uses TRBV19 with TRBJ2-1; D is perhaps TRBD1 (7 bases). The CDR3 loop spans 13 amino acids. The germline CDR1 and CDR2 sequences are LNHDA and SQIVND (reference sequence). The V and J ends lost 6 bases and 8 bases respectively, with 14 bases between them. This chain's CDR3 is CASSPRGQHEQFF. In nucleotides, the CDR3 is TGTGCCAGTAGCCCGCGGGGACAGCATGAGCAGTTCTTC.

By sample fraction, this clone is medium-sized. The rearrangement uses TRBV11-3 and TRBJ2-7, with 7 bases identical to TRBD1. Germline V gene data show CDR1 as SGHNT and CDR2 as YENEEA. CDR3 length equals 15 residues. Trimming at V came to 1 base and at J to 5 bases, leaving 8 bases not matched to a gene. The CDR3: CASSLGQGGRHEQYF. The CDR3 bases are TGTGCCAGCAGCTTAGGACAGGGCGGCCGCCACGAGCAGTACTTC.